The clone carrying this TCR beta chain was seen repeatedly, ten times or more. Its antigen is as yet unknown. CDR1 is MNHEY and CDR2 is SVGAGI in the germline V gene. This CDR3 is 15 amino acids long. Losses at the gene ends were 0 bases for V and 6 bases for J; bases not matched to a gene: 5. The sample originates from a study of T cell repertoires in cytomegalovirus infection. Overall study context: CMV epitopes, recently identified HLA-C-restricted and well-studied HLA-B-restricted, were used. Through public TCR beta signatures, both CMV infection and matching HLA type were indicated.

Using its own MiXCR run on the reads, TCRdb lists one record per CDR3 protein. The repertoire holds approximately 120,000 distinct CDR3 sequences, with approximately 28% as singletons. Overall study findings and caveats: CMV-specific HLA-C-restricted TCR beta clonotypes dominated the ex vivo response.

The chain combines TRBV6-5 with TRBJ1-1, with 9 bases fitting TRBD1. This sequence originates from a human donor in good health (CMV status not recorded). Some clones in this sample may be carry-over from other donors' samples. Sequenced here: CD8+ T cells from cultured PBMCs, sampled from culture after CMV antigen stimulation. The CDR3 sequence is CASSYSTGGSAEAFF. As DNA, the CDR3 is TGTGCCAGCAGTTACTCCACAGGGGGCAGCGCTGAAGCTTTCTTT.